The T cell receptor (beta chain) described here comes from a study of beta chain features in type 1 diabetes. Across the study: Regarding age, gender and cell yields, patients proved similar to healthy donors.

This clone turned up a few times. Antigen unknown. Whole-study results and caveats: Amplification by PCR could prefer shorter templates, with the same effect in patients and controls. Across all four CD4+ subsets, people with type 1 diabetes showed modestly shorter TCRB CDR3s.

Deletions cut 3 bases from V and 7 bases from J, with 10 bases between. This CDR3 comprises 13 residues. Germline V gene sequence: CDR1 SGHAT, CDR2 FQNNGV. Expressed TCRB transcripts were sequenced, since all the RNA that had been isolated was reverse transcribed. Only in-frame clones appear in the TCRdb table, and some are missing; sequencing was by immunoSEQ multiplex PCR. The sample yields 970,000 or so clones, about a sixth seen once. The sequence was obtained from a woman aged 18-30 years in good health. The chain links TRBV11-2 to TRBJ2-1, with D maybe TRBD2 (6 bases). Source material: naive CD4+ T cells from blood. The CDR3 region is CASSFGGVNEQFF. CDR3 DNA: TGTGCCAGCAGCTTCGGGGGAGTAAATGAGCAGTTCTTC.